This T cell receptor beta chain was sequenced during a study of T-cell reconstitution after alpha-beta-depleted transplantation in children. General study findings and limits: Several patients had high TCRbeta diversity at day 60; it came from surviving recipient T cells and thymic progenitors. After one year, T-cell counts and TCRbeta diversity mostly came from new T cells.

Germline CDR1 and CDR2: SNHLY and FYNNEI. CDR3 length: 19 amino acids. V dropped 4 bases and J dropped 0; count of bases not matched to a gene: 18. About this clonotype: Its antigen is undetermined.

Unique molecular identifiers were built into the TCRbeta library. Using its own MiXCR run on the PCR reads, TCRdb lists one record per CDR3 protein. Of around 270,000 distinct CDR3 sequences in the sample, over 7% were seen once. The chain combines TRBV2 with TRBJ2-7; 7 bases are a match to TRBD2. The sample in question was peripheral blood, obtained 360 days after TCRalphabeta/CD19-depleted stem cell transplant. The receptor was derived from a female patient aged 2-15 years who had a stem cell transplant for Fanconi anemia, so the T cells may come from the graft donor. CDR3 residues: CASSVKGLESSSSSYEQYF. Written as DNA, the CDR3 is TGTGCCAGCAGTGTTAAAGGACTAGAGTCCTCTTCAAGCTCCTACGAGCAGTACTTC.